These T cell receptor beta chains were read from a single sample in a study of radiotherapy plus CTLA-4 blockade in lung cancer. Measured with immunoSEQ multiplex PCR; TCRdb has only the in-frame clones, and not every one. The sample records fewer than 100,000 clones, under 85% being singletons. The sample here was peripheral blood, taken from a patient treated with radiotherapy plus ipilimumab. The source of these receptors is a human donor with non-small cell lung cancer who had stable disease on radiotherapy plus ipilimumab. Both conserved end residues are part of each CDR3. Fields, in order: V gene, D gene, J gene, CDR3 protein. D genes are given only for firm matches.

V: TRBV28
D: .
J: TRBJ1-4
CDR3: CASSPTGFGEKLFF

V: TRBV7-2
D: TRBD1
J: TRBJ1-6
CDR3: CASSSGQGGYNSPLHF

V: TRBV30
D: .
J: TRBJ1-6
CDR3: CAWSVRVVSENSPLHF

V: TRBV27
D: .
J: TRBJ2-5
CDR3: CASSWTYQETQYF

V: TRBV30
D: .
J: TRBJ1-5
CDR3: CAWSVFGGKTHNQPQHF

V: TRBV19
D: TRBD1
J: TRBJ1-3
CDR3: CASSGTGGTGNTIYF

V: TRBV10-2
D: .
J: TRBJ2-7
CDR3: CASVEGTQQYF

V: TRBV7-8
D: .
J: TRBJ2-7
CDR3: CASSDGWGTYEQYF

V: TRBV11-2
D: .
J: TRBJ1-5
CDR3: CASSLRGNQPQHF

V: TRBV10-1
D: TRBD1
J: TRBJ2-7
CDR3: CASSEGGTGRYEQYF

V: TRBV6-1
D: .
J: TRBJ2-3
CDR3: CASSALVQDTQYF

V: TRBV4-2
D: .
J: TRBJ1-1
CDR3: CASSQVTGEAFF

V: TRBV2
D: TRBD2
J: TRBJ2-7
CDR3: CASSDLAGVYEQYF

V: TRBV7-2
D: .
J: TRBJ1-6
CDR3: CASSLDSRGSWGSPLHF

V: TRBV20-1
D: .
J: TRBJ2-1
CDR3: CSASLVNEQFF

V: TRBV10-3
D: .
J: TRBJ2-3
CDR3: CAISESTGTDTQYF

V: TRBV19
D: .
J: TRBJ1-5
CDR3: CASSPGSLGQPQHF

V: TRBV4-1
D: TRBD2
J: TRBJ2-4
CDR3: CASSQVDSGDGGIQYF

V: TRBV28
D: TRBD2
J: TRBJ2-1
CDR3: CASSLFGGSHEQFF

V: TRBV28
D: .
J: TRBJ2-3
CDR3: CASSLSPPSGYTQYF

V: TRBV30
D: .
J: TRBJ2-5
CDR3: CAWSQRHRETQYF

V: TRBV5-5
D: .
J: TRBJ1-6
CDR3: CASSQRKLGYNSPLHF

V: TRBV19
D: .
J: TRBJ2-7
CDR3: CASSTPSVPYEQYF

V: TRBV6-5
D: .
J: TRBJ1-1
CDR3: CASSLDLGTEAFF

V: TRBV11-2
D: TRBD1
J: TRBJ1-2
CDR3: CASSLNPTRGKGYGYTF